The 9 T cell receptor beta chains below were found in one sample sequenced in a study of OX40 agonist ivuxolimab in advanced cancers. The assay was immunoSEQ multiplex PCR, and TCRdb's table has in-frame clones only and misses some. The sample records about 53,000 clones, approximately 90% being singletons. The sample consisted of CD4+ or CD8+ T cells sorted from blood, taken in a trial of the OX40 agonist ivuxolimab. The receptors shown here come from an adult with an advanced solid tumor such as melanoma, head and neck, liver or kidney cancer.

The sample holds a few counts of this clone. The rearrangement joins TRBV18 to TRBJ1-2; 7 bases match TRBD1. This CDR3 has 13 amino acids. The V gene end was trimmed by 3 bases and the J gene end by 8 bases; junction bases not matched to a gene: 6. Germline CDR1 is KGHSH and CDR2 is LQKENI. The CDR3 sequence is CASSPSGGKGYTF. CDR3 in DNA: TGTGCCAGCTCACCGTCAGGGGGAAAGGGCTACACCTTC.

The chain uses TRBV28 and TRBJ2-7, with 11 bases identical to TRBD2. Germline loops: CDR1 MDHEN, CDR2 SYDVKM. The CDR3 loop spans 14 amino acids. Unmatched junction bases numbered 4, after V lost 8 bases and J lost 1 base. The CDR3 DNA sequence: TGTGCCAGCCCCCCTAGCGGGAGGTCCTACGAGCAGTACTTC. Translation: CASPPSGRSYEQYF.

The genes are TRBV6-1 and TRBJ2-3; D remains unclear. This CDR3 is 14 amino acids long. The V gene lost 10 bases and the J gene lost 5 bases, with 19 bases spanning the gap. The germline gives CDR1 MNHNS, CDR2 SASEGT. DNA of the CDR3: TGTGCCACCATAGGTGGGTTGGTTGGAGATACGCAGTATTTT. Translating it yields CATIGGLVGDTQYF.

The rearrangement joins TRBV29-1 to TRBJ1-2; 8 bases are shared with TRBD1. Germline V gives CDR1 SQVTM, CDR2 ANQGSEA. V shed 6 bases and J 7 bases; nucleotides not matched to a gene: 13. This CDR3 is 14 amino acids long. The CDR3 nucleotides are TGCAGCGTCTCTGCGGACAGGGAGGTAGCTGGCTACACCTTC. This codes for CSVSADREVAGYTF.

The gene calls are TRBV9 and TRBJ2-3, with TRBD2 matching over 7 bases. V gave up 0 bases and J gave up 2 bases; unmatched junction bases: 6. The germline V gene encodes CDR1 SGDLS and CDR2 YYNGEE. The CDR3 sequence is 16 residues long. The chain's CDR3 is CASSVAVGGDTDTQYF. The DNA of the CDR3 is TGTGCCAGCAGCGTAGCTGTGGGGGGGGACACAGATACGCAGTATTTT.

V usage is TRBV6-5 and J usage is TRBJ2-3, with 9 bases fitting TRBD2. The CDR3 is 14 residues long. J gave up 2 bases and V 5 bases, and 2 bases lay outside the gene matches. Germline CDR1 MNHEY, CDR2 SVGAGI. Written as DNA, the CDR3 is TGTGCCAGCAGTAAGGGACTAGCCACAGATACGCAGTATTTT. Translated: CASSKGLATDTQYF.

This chain links TRBV5-1 with TRBJ2-3; D not resolved. The ends were cut back, 1 base at V and 1 base at J, with 10 bases in the middle. The CDR3 is 15 residues long. Germline V CDR1 and CDR2: SGHRS, YFSETQ. CDR3 loop: CASSLSSIRTDTQYF. CDR3 nucleotide sequence: TGCGCCAGCAGCTTGTCTTCGATCCGCACAGATACGCAGTATTTT.

This chain uses TRBV6-6 with TRBJ1-1, with D uncertain. This CDR3 contains 13 residues. V was cut by 0 bases and J by 7 bases, with 9 bases left in between. From germline, CDR1 is MNHNY and CDR2 SVGAGI (reference sequence). Here the CDR3 DNA reads TGTGCCAGCAGTTACTCCTACCCGGATGAAGCTTTCTTT. This encodes CASSYSYPDEAFF.

The chain couples TRBV11-2 to TRBJ2-2; 7 bases agree with TRBD2. The CDR3 is made up of 15 amino acids. V trimming: 5 bases; J trimming: 0 bases; junction bases outside the gene matches: 3. Per the germline V gene, CDR1 is SGHAT and CDR2 is FQNNGV. The DNA for the CDR3 is TGTGCCAGCAGCCCGAGCGGGGCGAACACCGGGGAGCTGTTTTTT. This gives the protein CASSPSGANTGELFF.